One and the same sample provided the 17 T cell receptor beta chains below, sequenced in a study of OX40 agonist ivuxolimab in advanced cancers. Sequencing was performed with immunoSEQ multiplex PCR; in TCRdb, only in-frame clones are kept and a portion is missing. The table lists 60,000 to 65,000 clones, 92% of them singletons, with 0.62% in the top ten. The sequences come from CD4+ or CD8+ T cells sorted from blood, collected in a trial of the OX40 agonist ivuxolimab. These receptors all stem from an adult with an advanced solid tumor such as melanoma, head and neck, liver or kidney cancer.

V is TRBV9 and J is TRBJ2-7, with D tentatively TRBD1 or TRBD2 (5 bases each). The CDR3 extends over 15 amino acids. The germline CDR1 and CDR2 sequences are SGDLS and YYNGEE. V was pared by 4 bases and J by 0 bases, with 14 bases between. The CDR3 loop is CASSPRDASSYEQYF. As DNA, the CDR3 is TGTGCCAGCAGCCCCCGGGACGCTAGCTCCTACGAGCAGTACTTC.

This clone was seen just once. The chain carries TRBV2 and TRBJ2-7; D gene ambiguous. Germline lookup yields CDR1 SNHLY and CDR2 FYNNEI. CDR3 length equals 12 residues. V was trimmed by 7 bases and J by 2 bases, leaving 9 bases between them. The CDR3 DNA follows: TGTGCCAGCAAAGCCACGCCCTACGAGCAGTACTTC. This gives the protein CASKATPYEQYF.

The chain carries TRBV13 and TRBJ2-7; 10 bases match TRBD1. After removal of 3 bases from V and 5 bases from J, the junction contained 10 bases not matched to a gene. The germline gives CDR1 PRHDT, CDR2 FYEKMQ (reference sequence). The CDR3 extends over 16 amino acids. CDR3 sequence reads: CASSFSWTGGSHEQYF. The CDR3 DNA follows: TGTGCCAGCAGCTTCTCATGGACAGGGGGATCCCACGAGCAGTACTTC.

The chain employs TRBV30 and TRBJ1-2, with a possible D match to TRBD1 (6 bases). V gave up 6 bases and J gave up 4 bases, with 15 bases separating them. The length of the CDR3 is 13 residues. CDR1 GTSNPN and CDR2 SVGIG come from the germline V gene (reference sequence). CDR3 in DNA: TGTGCCTGTACGAGGGGGGCCCGCTATGGCTACACCTTC. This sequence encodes CACTRGARYGYTF.

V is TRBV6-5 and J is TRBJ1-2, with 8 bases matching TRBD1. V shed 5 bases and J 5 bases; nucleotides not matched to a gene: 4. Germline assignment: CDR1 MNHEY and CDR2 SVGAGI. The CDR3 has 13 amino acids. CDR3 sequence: CASSTRTGYGYTF. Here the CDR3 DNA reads TGTGCCAGCAGTACTAGGACAGGGTATGGCTACACCTTC.

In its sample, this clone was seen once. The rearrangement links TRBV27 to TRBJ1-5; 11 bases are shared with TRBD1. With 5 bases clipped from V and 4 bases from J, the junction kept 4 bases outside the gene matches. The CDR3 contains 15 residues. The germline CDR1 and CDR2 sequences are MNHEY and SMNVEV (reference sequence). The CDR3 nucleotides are TGTGCCAGCAGTCACCGGGACAGGGGGAATCAGCCCCAGCATTTT. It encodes CASSHRDRGNQPQHF.

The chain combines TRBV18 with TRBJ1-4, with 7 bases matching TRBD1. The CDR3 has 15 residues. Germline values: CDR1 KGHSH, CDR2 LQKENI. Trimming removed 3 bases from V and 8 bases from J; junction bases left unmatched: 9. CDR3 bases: TGTGCCAGCTCACCGTCCGGGACAGTTGAAGAAAAACTGTTTTTT. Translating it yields CASSPSGTVEEKLFF.

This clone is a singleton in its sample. The CDR3 coding sequence is TGTGCCTGGAGTGTACGGCCAGGAGACCATACTACCACCCTTTACAACTATGGCTACACCTTC. It is translated as CAWSVRPGDHTTTLYNYGYTF. V is TRBV30 and J is TRBJ1-2; no firm D call. Germline V gene data show CDR1 as GTSNPN and CDR2 as SVGIG (reference sequence). Deletions cut 0 bases from V and 2 bases from J, with 31 bases between. CDR3 length: 21 residues.

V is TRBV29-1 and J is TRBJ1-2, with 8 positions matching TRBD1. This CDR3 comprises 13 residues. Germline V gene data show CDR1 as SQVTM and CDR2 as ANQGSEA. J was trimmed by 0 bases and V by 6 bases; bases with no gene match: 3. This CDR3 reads CSVGTGANYGYTF. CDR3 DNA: TGCAGCGTAGGGACAGGAGCTAACTATGGCTACACCTTC.

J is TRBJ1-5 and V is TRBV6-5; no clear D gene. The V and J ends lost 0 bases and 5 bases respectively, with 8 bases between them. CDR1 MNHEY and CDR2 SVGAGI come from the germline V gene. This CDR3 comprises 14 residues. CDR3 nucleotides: TGTGCCAGCAGTTACTCAGGAGGATATCAGCCCCAGCATTTT. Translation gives CASSYSGGYQPQHF.

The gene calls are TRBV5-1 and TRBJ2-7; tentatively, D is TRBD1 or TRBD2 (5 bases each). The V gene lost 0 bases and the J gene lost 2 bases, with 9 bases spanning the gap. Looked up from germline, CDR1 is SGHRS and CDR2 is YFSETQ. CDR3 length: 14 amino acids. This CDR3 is CASSLGGPAYEQYF. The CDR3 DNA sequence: TGCGCCAGCAGCTTGGGGGGACCGGCCTACGAGCAGTACTTC.

CDR3 in DNA: TGTGCCAGCAGCCCCCTGGGGTTCCAAGAGACCCAGTACTTC. Its translation is CASSPLGFQETQYF. This chain joins TRBV7-8 and TRBJ2-5; unclear D gene. V lost 5 bases and J lost 1, with 11 bases in between. Germline-derived CDR1 and CDR2 are SGHVS and FQNEAQ. The CDR3 is made up of 14 amino acids.

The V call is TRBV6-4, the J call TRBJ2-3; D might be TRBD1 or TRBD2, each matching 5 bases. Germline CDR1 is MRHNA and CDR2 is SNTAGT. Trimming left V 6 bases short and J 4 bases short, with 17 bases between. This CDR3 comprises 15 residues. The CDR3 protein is CASSTDWGNADTQYF. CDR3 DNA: TGTGCCAGCAGCACCGATTGGGGGAACGCAGATACGCAGTATTTT.

The CDR3 loop is CASSQVRTEAFF. The CDR3 region has the DNA TGTGCCAGCAGTCAGGTTCGAACTGAAGCTTTCTTT. The V and J genes are TRBV2 and TRBJ1-1; D is undetermined. Trimming removed 5 bases from V and 5 bases from J, with 9 bases in between. Germline V gives CDR1 SNHLY, CDR2 FYNNEI. CDR3 size: 12 residues. Filled out from reference TRBV2 and TRBJ1-1, the complete variable domain reads EPEVTQTPSHQVTQMGQEVILRCVPISNHLYFYWYRQILGQKVEFLVSFYNNEISEKSEIFDDQFSVERPDGSNFTLKIRSTKLEDSAMYFCASSQVRTEAFFGQGTRLTVV.

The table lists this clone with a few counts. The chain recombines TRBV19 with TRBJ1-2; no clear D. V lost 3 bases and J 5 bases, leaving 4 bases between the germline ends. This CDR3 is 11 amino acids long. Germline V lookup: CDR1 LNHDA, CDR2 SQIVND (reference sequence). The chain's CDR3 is CASSMGYGYTF. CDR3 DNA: TGTGCCAGTAGTATGGGGTATGGCTACACCTTC.

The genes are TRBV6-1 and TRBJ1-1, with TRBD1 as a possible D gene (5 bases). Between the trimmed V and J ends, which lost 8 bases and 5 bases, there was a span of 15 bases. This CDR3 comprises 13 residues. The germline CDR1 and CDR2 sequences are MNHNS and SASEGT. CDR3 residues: CASRVRDITEAFF. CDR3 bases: TGTGCCAGCCGAGTCAGGGATATTACTGAAGCTTTCTTT.

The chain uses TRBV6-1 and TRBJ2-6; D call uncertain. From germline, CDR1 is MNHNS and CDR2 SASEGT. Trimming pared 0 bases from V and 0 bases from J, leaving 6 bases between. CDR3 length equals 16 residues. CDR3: CASSEASISGANVLTF. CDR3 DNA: TGTGCCAGCAGTGAAGCGTCGATCTCTGGGGCCAACGTCCTGACTTTC.